Listed below are T cell receptor beta chains from one sample, sequenced in a study of vaccination effects on CD4 cells after COVID-19. The assay was immunoSEQ multiplex PCR, and TCRdb's table has in-frame clones only and misses some. The sample yields tens of thousands of clones, over 80% seen once. Their specific antigens are unknown. The input for sequencing was CD4+ T cells from PBMCs cultured without peptide, taken before COVID-19 vaccination. The receptors originated from a human donor who received a COVID-19 vaccine. Each CDR3 is given with its conserved first and last residue. Fields, in order: CDR3 protein, CDR3 DNA, V gene, D gene, CDR3 length, clone size, J gene. A D gene is named only where the DNA matches it firmly. Part of the rows lack a size; the others show once, few, many or a class for expanded clones.

CDR3 protein: CATSEPGLAGGETQYF
CDR3 DNA: TGTGCCACCAGTGAACCGGGACTAGCGGGGGGAGAGACCCAGTACTTC
V gene: TRBV24-1
D gene: TRBD2
CDR3 length: 16
clone size: -
J gene: TRBJ2-5

CDR3 protein: CASSPGQSNEQFF
CDR3 DNA: TGTGCCAGCTCACCAGGGCAGAGCAATGAGCAGTTCTTC
V gene: TRBV18
D gene: -
CDR3 length: 13
clone size: -
J gene: TRBJ2-1

CDR3 protein: CSARDSNYGYTF
CDR3 DNA: TGCAGCGCCCGGGACAGTAACTATGGCTACACCTTC
V gene: TRBV29-1
D gene: TRBD1
CDR3 length: 12
clone size: -
J gene: TRBJ1-2

CDR3 protein: CASSLQAGETQYF
CDR3 DNA: TGTGCCAGCAGTTTACAAGCGGGGGAGACCCAGTACTTC
V gene: TRBV12-3/TRBV12-4
D gene: TRBD2
CDR3 length: 13
clone size: -
J gene: TRBJ2-5

CDR3 protein: CASNGPGAKSETQYF
CDR3 DNA: TGTGCCAGCAATGGCCCAGGGGCAAAGTCAGAGACCCAGTACTTC
V gene: TRBV2
D gene: -
CDR3 length: 15
clone size: -
J gene: TRBJ2-5

CDR3 protein: CASSVNGRQETQYF
CDR3 DNA: TGCGCCAGCAGCGTCAACGGGCGACAAGAGACCCAGTACTTC
V gene: TRBV4-1
D gene: -
CDR3 length: 14
clone size: -
J gene: TRBJ2-5

CDR3 protein: CASSRRQLSSYNSPLHF
CDR3 DNA: TGTGCCAGCAGCCGCCGACAACTTAGCTCCTATAATTCACCCCTCCACTTT
V gene: TRBV2
D gene: -
CDR3 length: 17
clone size: -
J gene: TRBJ1-6

CDR3 protein: CASSSVGQPNTEAFF
CDR3 DNA: TGTGCCAGCAGTTCTGTCGGACAGCCGAACACTGAAGCTTTCTTT
V gene: TRBV28
D gene: -
CDR3 length: 15
clone size: -
J gene: TRBJ1-1

CDR3 protein: CASSLSGTRGTEAFF
CDR3 DNA: TGTGCCAGCAGCCTCTCCGGGACCAGAGGCACTGAAGCTTTCTTT
V gene: TRBV5-4
D gene: -
CDR3 length: 15
clone size: -
J gene: TRBJ1-1

CDR3 protein: CASTLTASTDTQYF
CDR3 DNA: TGTGCCAGTACCCTGACGGCAAGCACAGATACGCAGTATTTT
V gene: TRBV19
D gene: -
CDR3 length: 14
clone size: -
J gene: TRBJ2-3

CDR3 protein: CAWSELAGGEEKLFF
CDR3 DNA: TGTGCCTGGAGTGAGCTGGCAGGGGGCGAGGAAAAACTGTTTTTT
V gene: TRBV30
D gene: TRBD1
CDR3 length: 15
clone size: -
J gene: TRBJ1-4

CDR3 protein: CASSPRDRKLAKNIQYF
CDR3 DNA: TGTGCCAGCAGTCCCCGCGACAGGAAGCTAGCCAAAAACATTCAGTACTTC
V gene: TRBV27
D gene: -
CDR3 length: 17
clone size: -
J gene: TRBJ2-4

CDR3 protein: CASPTGTGAKVTDTQYF
CDR3 DNA: TGTGCCAGCCCCACCGGGACAGGGGCCAAAGTCACAGATACGCAGTATTTT
V gene: TRBV5-8
D gene: TRBD1
CDR3 length: 17
clone size: -
J gene: TRBJ2-3

CDR3 protein: CASSPFGSNYGELFF
CDR3 DNA: TGTGCCAGCAGTCCCTTTGGGTCGAATTACGGGGAGCTGTTTTTT
V gene: TRBV11-2
D gene: -
CDR3 length: 15
clone size: once
J gene: TRBJ2-2

CDR3 protein: CAWSPGLINSPLHF
CDR3 DNA: TGTGCCTGGAGTCCGGGACTTATCAATTCACCCCTCCACTTT
V gene: TRBV30
D gene: -
CDR3 length: 14
clone size: -
J gene: TRBJ1-6

CDR3 protein: CASHPGTTDTQYF
CDR3 DNA: TGTGCCAGCCATCCAGGGACCACAGATACGCAGTATTTT
V gene: TRBV19
D gene: -
CDR3 length: 13
clone size: once
J gene: TRBJ2-3

CDR3 protein: CASSYRGAVGEPLHF
CDR3 DNA: TGTGCCAGCAGTTACAGGGGGGCCGTTGGGGAACCCCTCCACTTT
V gene: TRBV6-5
D gene: -
CDR3 length: 15
clone size: -
J gene: TRBJ1-6

CDR3 protein: CASSYVSGGPEVDTQYF
CDR3 DNA: TGTGCCAGCAGTTACGTGAGTGGCGGTCCCGAAGTGGATACGCAGTATTTT
V gene: TRBV6-2/TRBV6-3
D gene: -
CDR3 length: 17
clone size: -
J gene: TRBJ2-3

CDR3 protein: CASSLSRGETQYF
CDR3 DNA: TGTGCCAGCAGCTTATCCAGGGGGGAGACCCAGTACTTC
V gene: TRBV7-3
D gene: TRBD1
CDR3 length: 13
clone size: -
J gene: TRBJ2-5

CDR3 protein: CASNRGRVGGTEAFF
CDR3 DNA: TGTGCCAGCAACAGGGGGAGGGTTGGGGGCACTGAAGCTTTCTTT
V gene: TRBV6-5
D gene: TRBD1
CDR3 length: 15
clone size: once
J gene: TRBJ1-1

CDR3 protein: CASSVVPGGPSETQYF
CDR3 DNA: TGTGCCAGCAGCGTAGTGCCGGGGGGGCCGTCAGAGACCCAGTACTTC
V gene: TRBV9
D gene: TRBD2
CDR3 length: 16
clone size: -
J gene: TRBJ2-5

CDR3 protein: CASSPPTGRTSEAFF
CDR3 DNA: TGTGCCAGCTCACCCCCCACCGGAAGGACGTCTGAAGCTTTCTTT
V gene: TRBV18
D gene: -
CDR3 length: 15
clone size: -
J gene: TRBJ1-1

CDR3 protein: CASSPPESNQPQHF
CDR3 DNA: TGTGCCAGCAGCCCCCCTGAGAGCAATCAGCCCCAGCATTTT
V gene: TRBV4-2
D gene: -
CDR3 length: 14
clone size: few
J gene: TRBJ1-5

CDR3 protein: CASSSWTAAGTEAFF
CDR3 DNA: TGTGCCAGCAGCTCATGGACAGCGGCGGGTACTGAAGCTTTCTTT
V gene: TRBV7-2
D gene: -
CDR3 length: 15
clone size: -
J gene: TRBJ1-1

CDR3 protein: CASSTGGAGSYNEQFF
CDR3 DNA: TGTGCCAGTAGTACCGGGGGAGCGGGGTCTTACAATGAGCAGTTCTTC
V gene: TRBV19
D gene: TRBD2
CDR3 length: 16
clone size: once
J gene: TRBJ2-1

CDR3 protein: CAWSLRTGENTEAFF
CDR3 DNA: TGTGCCTGGAGTCTCAGGACAGGGGAGAACACTGAAGCTTTCTTT
V gene: TRBV30
D gene: TRBD1
CDR3 length: 15
clone size: -
J gene: TRBJ1-1